The 7 T cell receptor beta chains in this list originate from one sample, sequenced in a study of glioma-infiltrating T cells listed by TCRdb under 2016. The instrument was an Illumina MiSeq. TCR alpha and beta CDR3 regions were amplified with the iRepertoire nested amplicon-rescue multiplex PCR (arm-PCR) platform from RNA. TCRdb trimmed the raw reads at Q25, called clones with MiXCR and kept productive beta chains. Each record represents a unique CDR3 protein, reported with the most common genes and DNA among its rows. The sample contains tens of thousands of distinct CDR3 sequences, approximately 40% of them found a single time. The ten largest clones capture more than 30% of the sample. Sequencing was performed on glioma tissue, nonneoplastic brain tissue, or PBMCs (not recorded which). Receptor source: a human donor with low-grade glioma or glioblastoma, undergoing nonglioma brain surgery, or in good health (not recorded which).

This clonotype was seen ten or more times. J is TRBJ2-7 and V is TRBV12-3 or TRBV12-4; D perhaps matches TRBD1 (5 bases). This CDR3 spans 12 amino acids. V lost 6 bases, J lost 3 bases, and 9 bases lay in between. CDR3 region: CASSRTFYEQYF. The CDR3 DNA is TGTGCCAGCAGCCGGACATTCTACGAGCAGTACTTC.

The gene calls are TRBV6-5 and TRBJ2-7; 10 nucleotides agree with TRBD1. CDR3 length: 14 amino acids. Germline CDR1 MNHEY, CDR2 SVGAGI. V lost 5 bases, J lost 6 bases, and 7 bases stayed unmatched. CDR3: CASSERGQGGEQYF. The CDR3 DNA reads as TGTGCCAGCAGTGAACGCGGACAGGGGGGCGAGCAGTACTTC.

V gene TRBV28 combines with J gene TRBJ1-1, with 8 bases lining up with TRBD1. The V gene's germline CDR1 is MDHEN and CDR2 SYDVKM. This CDR3 is 15 amino acids long. CDR3 DNA sequence: TGTGTCGGCAGGTGGGGGACTGACAGGGGAACTGAAGCTTTCTTT. The encoded protein is CVGRWGTDRGTEAFF.

This clonotype has at least ten counts. The V call is TRBV6-1, the J call TRBJ2-7, with 8 bases aligning to TRBD1. The CDR3 covers 15 residues. Germline assignment: CDR1 MNHNS and CDR2 SASEGT. The trim removed 6 bases at V and 0 bases at J, leaving 7 bases unmatched. The CDR3 protein is CASSGQGLPSYEQYF. The CDR3 nucleotides read TGTGCCAGCAGCGGACAGGGTTTACCCTCCTACGAGCAGTACTTC.

The table lists this clonotype with many counts. The chain carries TRBV6-5 and TRBJ2-3; possible D gene TRBD2, 5 bases. The CDR3 totals 13 residues. CDR1 is MNHEY and CDR2 is SVGAGI in the germline V gene. Trimming removed 3 bases from V and 5 bases from J, with 9 bases in between. CDR3 region: CASSYTAGDTQYF. The CDR3 DNA follows: TGTGCCAGCAGTTATACGGCGGGAGATACGCAGTATTTT.

Ten or more counts support this clonotype. This chain joins TRBV20-1 and TRBJ2-1, with D maybe TRBD1 (6 bases). V shed 3 bases and J shed 9 bases, with 12 bases lying between them. Germline V lookup: CDR1 DFQATT, CDR2 SNEGSKA (reference sequence). CDR3 length equals 12 residues. CDR3 sequence: CSASGQQSEQFF. CDR3 bases: TGCAGTGCTAGTGGACAGCAGAGTGAGCAGTTCTTC.

Turning to this clonotype: This clone may be a read error of a much larger clone one base away. This chain uses TRBV29-1 with TRBJ2-7, with unresolved D. The germline gives CDR1 SQVTM, CDR2 ANQGSEA. The CDR3 is 11 amino acids. The CDR3 nucleotides read TGCAGCGTTGAGACATCCTACGATCAGTACTTC. The encoded protein is CSVETSYDQYF.